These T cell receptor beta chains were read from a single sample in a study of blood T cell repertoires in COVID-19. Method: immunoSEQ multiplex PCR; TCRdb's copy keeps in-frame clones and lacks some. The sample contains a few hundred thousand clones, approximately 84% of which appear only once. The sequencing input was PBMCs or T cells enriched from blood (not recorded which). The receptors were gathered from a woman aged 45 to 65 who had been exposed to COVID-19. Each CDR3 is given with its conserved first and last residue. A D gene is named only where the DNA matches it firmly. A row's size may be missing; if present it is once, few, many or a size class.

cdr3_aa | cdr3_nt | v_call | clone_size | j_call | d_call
CASSGRTSTDTQYF | TGTGCCAGTAGTGGCAGGACAAGCACAGATACGCAGTATTTT | TRBV19 | - | TRBJ2-3 | -
CASSPGLATDTQYF | TGTGCCAGCAGCCCCGGACTAGCCACAGATACGCAGTATTTT | TRBV7-7 | - | TRBJ2-3 | TRBD2
CASSTENEKLFF | TGTGCCAGCTCGACAGAGAATGAAAAACTGTTTTTT | TRBV19 | - | TRBJ1-4 | -
CASSLGRGRVNEQYF | TGTGCCAGCAGCTTAGGCAGGGGGCGAGTAAACGAGCAGTACTTC | TRBV5-4 | - | TRBJ2-7 | TRBD1
CAGRTGLYGYTF | TGTGCCGGCCGGACAGGGCTCTATGGCTACACCTTC | TRBV2 | - | TRBJ1-2 | TRBD1
CASSDGTGLTQETQYF | TGTGCCAGCAGCGATGGGACAGGCCTGACTCAAGAGACCCAGTACTTC | TRBV2 | - | TRBJ2-5 | TRBD1
CASSEGSRQGKDEQYF | TGTGCCAGCAGTGAGGGATCTAGACAGGGAAAGGACGAGCAGTACTTC | TRBV6-1 | - | TRBJ2-7 | TRBD1
CASSLAAGRAAEAFF | TGTGCCAGCAGCTTGGCGGCGGGGAGGGCGGCTGAAGCTTTCTTT | TRBV5-6 | - | TRBJ1-1 | -
CASSQPSGTPLGQFF | TGTGCCAGCAGCCAACCTTCCGGGACTCCCCTAGGGCAGTTCTTC | TRBV3-1/TRBV3-2 | - | TRBJ2-1 | -
CASSLAYPNPRGYTF | TGTGCCAGCAGCTTAGCGTACCCTAATCCACGGGGCTACACCTTC | TRBV7-2 | few | TRBJ1-2 | -
CASSPRQGLNTEAFF | TGTGCCAGCAGCCCCCGACAGGGGTTGAACACTGAAGCTTTCTTT | TRBV9 | - | TRBJ1-1 | TRBD1
CASSLGQGAGWSEAFF | TGCGCCAGCAGCTTGGGACAGGGGGCGGGTTGGTCTGAAGCTTTCTTT | TRBV5-1 | few | TRBJ1-1 | TRBD1
CASTNRAYEQYF | TGTGCCAGCACCAATCGAGCCTACGAGCAGTACTTC | TRBV5-5 | - | TRBJ2-7 | -
CASSLELDRGSYTF | TGTGCCAGCAGCTTAGAGCTGGACAGGGGGAGCTACACCTTC | TRBV7-9 | - | TRBJ1-2 | TRBD1
CASSSQGADTQYF | TGCGCCAGCAGCTCCCAGGGTGCAGATACGCAGTATTTT | TRBV5-1 | - | TRBJ2-3 | -
CASSLGTSAGTDTQYF | TGCGCCAGCAGCTTGGGTACGTCGGCGGGCACAGATACGCAGTATTTT | TRBV5-1 | - | TRBJ2-3 | -
CASSHAGNTEAFF | TGTGCCAGCAGCCACGCCGGGAACACTGAAGCTTTCTTT | TRBV7-8 | - | TRBJ1-1 | -
CASSPEGLNTGELFF | TGTGCCAGCTCACCGGAGGGATTAAACACCGGGGAGCTGTTTTTT | TRBV18 | - | TRBJ2-2 | -
CASSQDQLGADTQYF | TGTGCCAGCAGCCAAGATCAACTCGGGGCAGATACGCAGTATTTT | TRBV3-1/TRBV3-2 | - | TRBJ2-3 | -
CASSVGVSSYNEQFF | TGTGCCAGCAGCGTAGGTGTGAGCTCCTACAATGAGCAGTTCTTC | TRBV9 | - | TRBJ2-1 | -
CASSNTGDSEAFF | TGTGCCAGTAGTAATACAGGTGATTCTGAAGCTTTCTTT | TRBV6-2/TRBV6-3 | - | TRBJ1-1 | -
CATSPKGVAGNEQFF | TGTGCCACCAGCCCCAAAGGGGTAGCGGGCAATGAGCAGTTCTTC | TRBV15 | - | TRBJ2-1 | TRBD2
CSVELGRGQTQYF | TGCAGCGTTGAACTCGGGAGGGGCCAGACGCAGTATTTT | TRBV29-1 | - | TRBJ2-3 | TRBD2
CATSRDMRETGEAFF | TGTGCCACCAGCAGAGATATGAGGGAAACGGGTGAAGCTTTCTTT | TRBV15 | - | TRBJ1-1 | -
CASSLALYNEQFF | TGTGCCAGCAGTCTGGCTCTTTACAATGAGCAGTTCTTC | TRBV27 | - | TRBJ2-1 | -
CASSQDRANTEAFF | TGCGCCAGCAGCCAGGACAGAGCGAACACTGAAGCTTTCTTT | TRBV4-3 | - | TRBJ1-1 | -
CASSPQAMNTEAFF | TGTGCCAGCTCACCCCAGGCGATGAACACTGAAGCTTTCTTT | TRBV18 | - | TRBJ1-1 | -
CASSQDRLAMGYTF | TGCGCCAGCAGCCAAGATAGACTAGCGATGGGCTACACCTTC | TRBV4-3 | many | TRBJ1-2 | -
CASMAWEGSTKKPQHF | TGTGCCAGCATGGCGTGGGAGGGATCGACCAAGAAGCCCCAGCATTTT | TRBV27 | - | TRBJ1-5 | -
CASSLALDTYF | TGTGCCAGCAGCTTAGCGCTAGATACGTATTTT | TRBV7-2 | - | TRBJ2-3 | -
CASSSQGHGYTF | TGTGCCAGCAGTTCCCAGGGCCATGGCTACACCTTC | TRBV28 | - | TRBJ1-2 | -